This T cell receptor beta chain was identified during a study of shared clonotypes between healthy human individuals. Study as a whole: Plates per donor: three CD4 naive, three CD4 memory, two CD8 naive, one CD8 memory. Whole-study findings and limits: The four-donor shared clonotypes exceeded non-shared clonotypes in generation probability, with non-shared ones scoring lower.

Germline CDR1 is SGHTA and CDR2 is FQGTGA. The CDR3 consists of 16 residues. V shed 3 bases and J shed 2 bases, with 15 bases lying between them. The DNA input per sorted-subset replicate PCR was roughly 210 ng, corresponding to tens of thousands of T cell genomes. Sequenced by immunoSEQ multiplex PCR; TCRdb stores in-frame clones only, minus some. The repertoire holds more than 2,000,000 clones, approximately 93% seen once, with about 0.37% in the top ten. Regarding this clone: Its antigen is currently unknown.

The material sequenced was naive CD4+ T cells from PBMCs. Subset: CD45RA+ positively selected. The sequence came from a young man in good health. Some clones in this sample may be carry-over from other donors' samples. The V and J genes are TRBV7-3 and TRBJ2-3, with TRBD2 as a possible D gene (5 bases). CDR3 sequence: CASSFTRVPPTDTQYF. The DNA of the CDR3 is TGTGCCAGCAGCTTTACGAGGGTCCCCCCCACAGATACGCAGTATTTT.